The source of this T cell receptor beta chain is a study of cytomegalovirus exposure and HLA in healthy donors. Study-level background: Within an early data release were tens of millions of unique TCRs drawn from HLA-typed donors.

As to this clone: Its target is unknown.

Germline CDR1 and CDR2: ENHRY and SYGVKD. This CDR3 comprises 16 residues. The V and J ends lost 0 bases and 2 bases respectively, with 11 bases between them. The study, taken as a whole, reports: Productive rates of about 90% or about 30% were seen for most TCR beta V segments in an earlier analysis.

Primers: 60 Vbeta forward and 13 Jbeta reverse. In the original analysis: Roughly 10 million shared chains were among roughly 81 million unique TCR beta chains counted in a later analysis. Sequenced by immunoSEQ multiplex PCR; TCRdb stores in-frame clones only, minus some. V, J and clone size are those of that table, while D and trimming were read from the DNA. Of around 130,000 clones listed, around 70% were seen once; the top ten hold about 2.1%. This receptor was obtained from a woman aged 35 to 49 in good health and CMV-seropositive. The chain recombines TRBV10-3 with TRBJ1-5; tentatively, D is TRBD1 (5 bases). Sequencing input: PBMCs. The CDR3 reads CAISESGRAGNQPQHF. CDR3 sequence (DNA): TGTGCCATCAGTGAGTCCGGCAGGGCGGGCAATCAGCCCCAGCATTTT.